The 3 T cell receptor beta chains below come from one sample, sequenced in a study of metastatic and nonmetastatic thyroid tumors (dated by TCRdb to about 2020). Before undergoing thyroid surgery, none of the patients had been given any kind of treatment. Receptor libraries were prepared by PCR. The listed sequencing device is Illumina HiSeq 4000. Using fastp at Q25 and MiXCR, TCRdb reprocessed the public reads and kept productive beta chains. The sample records some 29,000 clones, approximately 8% of which are singletons. The ten largest clones capture about 41% of the sample. Sequences were obtained from blood. These receptors originate from a female donor with papillary thyroid cancer or a benign thyroid nodule (not recorded which). Some clones in this sample may be carry-over from other donors' samples.

This clone was found many times. At the DNA level, this CDR3 is encoded by other sequences in the same sample as well. This sequence joins TRBV18 and TRBJ2-3; tentative D call: TRBD2 (6 bases). The CDR3 totals 13 residues. Germline V CDR1 and CDR2: KGHSH, LQKENI. V shed 5 bases and J shed 3 bases, with 9 bases lying between them. The DNA for the CDR3 is TGTGCCAGCTCAACCCGGGAGACAGATACGCAGTATTTT. Translating gives CASSTRETDTQYF.

At least ten counts were recorded for this clone. Other DNA sequences in this specimen translate into the identical CDR3. The rearrangement joins TRBV7-9 to TRBJ2-1, with 11 bases that match TRBD1. J gave up 6 bases and V 5 bases, and 6 bases lay outside the gene matches. The germline gives CDR1 SEHNR, CDR2 FQNEAQ (reference sequence). The CDR3 loop spans 15 amino acids. In nucleotides, the CDR3 is TGTGCCAGCAGCCCCACTGGGACAGGGGGCAATGAGCAGTTCTTC. Protein: CASSPTGTGGNEQFF.

This clone was observed at least ten times. The chain links TRBV19 to TRBJ1-2; D is unclear. V was cut by 5 bases and J by 7 bases, with 14 bases left in between. The CDR3 runs 13 residues. Germline lookup yields CDR1 LNHDA and CDR2 SQIVND (reference sequence). This chain's CDR3 is CASSGGRARGYTF. For the CDR3, the DNA is TGTGCCAGTAGTGGAGGAAGGGCGCGTGGCTACACCTTC.